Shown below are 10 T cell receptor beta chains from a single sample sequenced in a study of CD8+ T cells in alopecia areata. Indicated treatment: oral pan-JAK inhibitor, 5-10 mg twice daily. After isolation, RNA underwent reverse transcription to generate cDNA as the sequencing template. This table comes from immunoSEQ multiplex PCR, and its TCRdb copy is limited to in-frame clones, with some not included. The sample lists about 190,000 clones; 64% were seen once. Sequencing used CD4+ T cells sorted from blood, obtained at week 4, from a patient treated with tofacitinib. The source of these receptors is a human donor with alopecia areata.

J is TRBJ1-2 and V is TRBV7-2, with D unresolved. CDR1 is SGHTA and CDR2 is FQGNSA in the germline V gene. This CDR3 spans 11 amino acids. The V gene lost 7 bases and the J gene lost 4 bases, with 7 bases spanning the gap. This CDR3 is CASKGFYGYTF. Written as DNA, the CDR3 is TGTGCCAGCAAAGGATTCTATGGCTACACCTTC.

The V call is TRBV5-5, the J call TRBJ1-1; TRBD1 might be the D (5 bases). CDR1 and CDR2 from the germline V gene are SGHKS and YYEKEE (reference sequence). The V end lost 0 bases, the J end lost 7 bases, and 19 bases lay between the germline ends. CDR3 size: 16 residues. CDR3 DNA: TGTGCCAGCAGCTTGGTAATCGGGGCGAACCCGTTTGAAGCTTTCTTT. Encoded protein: CASSLVIGANPFEAFF.

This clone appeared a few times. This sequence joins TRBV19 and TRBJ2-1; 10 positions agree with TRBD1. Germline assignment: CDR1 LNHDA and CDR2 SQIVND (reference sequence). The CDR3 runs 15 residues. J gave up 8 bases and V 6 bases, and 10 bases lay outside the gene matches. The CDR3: CASRGDRGLWYEQFF. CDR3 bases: TGTGCCAGTAGGGGAGACAGGGGGCTATGGTATGAGCAGTTCTTC.

CDR3 in DNA: TGCGCCAGCAGCCAAGGATTGACAGGGCCCAAAGCCAAAAACATTCAGTACTTC. This codes for CASSQGLTGPKAKNIQYF. The chain is built from TRBV4-1 and TRBJ2-4; 7 nucleotides agree with TRBD1. With 1 base clipped from V and 0 bases from J, the junction kept 9 bases outside the gene matches. CDR1 and CDR2 (germline): MGHRA, YSYEKL. This CDR3 contains 18 residues.

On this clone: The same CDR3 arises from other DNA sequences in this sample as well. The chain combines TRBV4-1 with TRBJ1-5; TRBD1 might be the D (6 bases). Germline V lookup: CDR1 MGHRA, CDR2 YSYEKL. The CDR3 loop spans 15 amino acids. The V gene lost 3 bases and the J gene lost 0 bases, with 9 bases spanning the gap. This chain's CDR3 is CASSQDSYSNQPQHF. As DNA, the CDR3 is TGCGCCAGCAGCCAGGACAGCTATAGCAATCAGCCCCAGCATTTT.

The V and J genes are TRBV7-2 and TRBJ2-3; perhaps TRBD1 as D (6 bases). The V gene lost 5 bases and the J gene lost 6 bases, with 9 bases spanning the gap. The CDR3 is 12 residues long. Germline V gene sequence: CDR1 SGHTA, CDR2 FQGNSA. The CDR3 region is CASSPGADTQYF. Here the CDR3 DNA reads TGTGCCAGCAGCCCAGGGGCGGATACGCAGTATTTT. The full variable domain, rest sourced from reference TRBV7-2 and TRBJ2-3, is GAGVSQSPSNKVTEKGKDVELRCDPISGHTALYWYRQSLGQGLEFLIYFQGNSAPDKSGLPSDRFSAERTGGSVSTLTIQRTQQEDSAVYLCASSPGADTQYFGPGTRLTVL.

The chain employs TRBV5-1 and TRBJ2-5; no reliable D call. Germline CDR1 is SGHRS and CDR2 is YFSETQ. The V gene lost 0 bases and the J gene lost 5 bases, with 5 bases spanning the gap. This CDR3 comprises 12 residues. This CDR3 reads CASSLASETQYF. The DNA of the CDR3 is TGCGCCAGCAGCTTGGCCTCGGAGACCCAGTACTTC.

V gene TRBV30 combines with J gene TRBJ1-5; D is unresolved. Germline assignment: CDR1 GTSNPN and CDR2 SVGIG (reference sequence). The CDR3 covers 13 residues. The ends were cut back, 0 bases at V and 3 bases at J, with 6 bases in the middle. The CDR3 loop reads CAWSVQLNQPQHF. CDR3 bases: TGTGCCTGGAGTGTACAGCTCAATCAGCCCCAGCATTTT. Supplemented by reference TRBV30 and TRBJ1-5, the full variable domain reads SQTIHQWPATLVQPVGSPLSLECTVEGTSNPNLYWYRQAAGRGLQLLFYSVGIGQISSEVPQNLSASRPQDRQFILSSKKLLLSDSGFYLCAWSVQLNQPQHFGDGTRLSIL.

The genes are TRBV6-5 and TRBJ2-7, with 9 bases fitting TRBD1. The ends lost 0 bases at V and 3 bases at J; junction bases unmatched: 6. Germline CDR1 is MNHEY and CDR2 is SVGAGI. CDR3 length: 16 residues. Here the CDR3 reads CASSYSPPDRGYEQYF. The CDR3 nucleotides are TGTGCCAGCAGTTACTCGCCACCGGACAGGGGCTACGAGCAGTACTTC.

The DNA of the CDR3 is TGTGCCAGCAGCGCCGACGCATTTAGCAATCAGCCCCAGCATTTT. The encoded protein is CASSADAFSNQPQHF. The chain joins TRBV7-6 to TRBJ1-5; unclear D gene. CDR1 and CDR2 (germline): SGHVS, FNYEAQ. V was trimmed by 5 bases and J by 0 bases, leaving 11 bases between them. This CDR3 contains 15 residues. The variable domain in full, with the rest retrieved from reference TRBV7-6 and TRBJ1-5, is GAGVSQSPRYKVTKRGQDVALRCDPISGHVSLYWYRQALGQGPEFLTYFNYEAQQDKSGLPNDRFSAERPEGSISTLTIQRTEQRDSAMYRCASSADAFSNQPQHFGDGTRLSIL.